One sample yielded the 7 T cell receptor beta chains listed below, sequenced in a study of blood T cells in healthy people across ages. Then a second PCR, running about 6 to 12 cycles, was carried out with a sample-barcoded 5' primer and a J-beta primer mix. TCRdb re-analysed the 5' RACE reads in MiXCR, keeping a single row per CDR3 protein. The sample has hundreds of thousands of distinct CDR3 sequences; under 35% are singletons. The sequencing sample was made of blood. The origin of the receptors is a woman older than 75 in good health.

Turning to this clonotype: This may come from a read error, since a much larger clone is one base off. The V call is TRBV15, the J call TRBJ2-7; D ambiguous. Germline loops: CDR1 LNHNV, CDR2 YYDKDF (reference sequence). The CDR3 consists of 14 residues. CDR3 coding DNA: TGTGCCGCCAGCAGAGAAACCGACTCCTACGAGCAGTACTTC. This codes for CAASRETDSYEQYF. Based on the CDR3 plus reference TRBV15 and TRBJ2-7, the full variable domain is DAMVIQNPRYQVTQFGKPVTLSCSQTLNHNVMYWYQQKSSQAPKLLFHYYDKDFNNEADTPDNFQSRRPNTSFCFLDIRSPGLGDTAMYLCAASRETDSYEQYFGPGTRLTVT.

In regard to this clonotype: This sequence may be a read error, since a much larger clone differs from it by one base. V and J are TRBV20-1 and TRBJ2-3, with a possible D match to TRBD1 (5 bases). This CDR3 region has 13 residues. Germline V gene lookup returns CDR1 DFQATT and CDR2 SNEGSKA (reference sequence). The CDR3 spells CSARETGADAQYF. As DNA, the CDR3 is TGCAGTGCTAGAGAAACAGGAGCAGATGCGCAGTATTTT.

This clonotype was picked up many times. This chain joins TRBV3-1 and TRBJ2-5; D unresolved. The CDR3 is 15 amino acids. Germline values: CDR1 LGHDT, CDR2 YNNKEL (reference sequence). V lost 1 base, J lost 2 bases, and 11 bases lay in between. The chain's CDR3 is CASSQARNGQETQYF. The CDR3 DNA follows: TGTGCCAGCAGCCAAGCGAGGAACGGACAAGAGACCCAGTACTTC.

The chain has TRBV3-1 and TRBJ1-2, with TRBD1 matching 7 bases. V gave up 1 base and J gave up 10 bases; unmatched junction bases: 9. Germline CDR1 is LGHDT and CDR2 is YNNKEL (reference sequence). The CDR3 covers 14 residues. The CDR3 loop is CASSQATRGTVYTF. CDR3 DNA: TGTGCCAGCAGCCAAGCTACCAGGGGGACGGTCTACACCTTC.

The chain employs TRBV10-1 and TRBJ1-1; 10 nucleotides line up with TRBD1. The junction had 2 bases not matched to a gene; V was cut back by 6 bases and J by 1 base. The CDR3 covers 14 residues. Germline-derived CDR1 and CDR2 are WNHNN and SYGVQD (reference sequence). The CDR3 here is CASRGQGSNTEAFF. The CDR3 coding sequence is TGCGCCAGCAGGGGACAGGGGTCGAACACTGAAGCTTTCTTT.

As concerns this clonotype: Without the conserved terminal phenylalanine or tryptophan, this CDR3 likely stems from a read error. The rearrangement uses TRBV12-3 or TRBV12-4 and TRBJ2-3; 10 nucleotides agree with TRBD1. This CDR3 comprises 15 residues. J gave up 4 bases and V 5 bases, and 6 bases lay outside the gene matches. The chain's CDR3 is CASSRQGAVADTQYS. Written as DNA, the CDR3 is TGTGCCAGCAGTAGACAGGGGGCCGTGGCAGATACGCAGTATTCT.

This chain's CDR3 is CASRPLLATDTQYF. In DNA, the CDR3 is TGTGCCAGCAGACCCCTTCTAGCGACAGATACGCAGTATTTT. The genes are TRBV2 and TRBJ2-3, with D possibly being TRBD2 (6 bases). Trimming stripped 6 bases from V and 3 bases from J, with 13 bases between. Germline CDR1 and CDR2: SNHLY and FYNNEI. This CDR3 has 14 amino acids. The whole variable domain, remainder taken from reference TRBV2 and TRBJ2-3, is EPEVTQTPSHQVTQMGQEVILRCVPISNHLYFYWYRQILGQKVEFLVSFYNNEISEKSEIFDDQFSVERPDGSNFTLKIRSTKLEDSAMYFCASRPLLATDTQYFGPGTRLTVL.